This entry lists 27 T cell receptor beta chains sequenced from one sample in a study of T-cell reconstitution after alpha-beta-depleted transplantation in children (dated by TCRdb to 2016 to 2017). The label giving this sample's treatment or condition can be read as: allogeneic hematopoietic cell transplantation with graft depleted of TCRalphabeta T cells and CD19 B cells. Libraries were made using PCR. These reads were obtained on an Illumina HiSeq 2500. TCR libraries were prepared with molecular barcoding, using unique molecular identifiers to normalize TCRbeta repertoire quantification. TCRdb reran the public reads through fastp at Q25 and MiXCR, keeping productive beta chains. One record per CDR3 amino acid sequence lists the most common genes and DNA. This sample lists hundreds of thousands of distinct CDR3 sequences; about an eighth were detected once. The ten largest clones add up to 0.65% to 0.9% of the sample.

Sequenced material: PBMCs, taken before TCRalphabeta/CD19-depleted stem cell transplant. These receptors came from a girl under 10 years old with congenital amegakaryocytic thrombocytopenia, due to receive a stem cell transplant.

At least ten counts were recorded for this clonotype. The chain joins TRBV20-1 to TRBJ2-7; possibly TRBD2 for D (5 bases). The germline CDR1 and CDR2 sequences are DFQATT and SNEGSKA (reference sequence). V was shortened by 4 bases and J by 2 bases, with 12 bases between the two germline ends. The CDR3 is 13 residues long. The CDR3 coding sequence is TGCAGTGCTATAACAGCGGAAACCTACGAGCAGTACTTC. It codes for CSAITAETYEQYF.

This clonotype showed up many times. V gene TRBV5-1 combines with J gene TRBJ2-7; D is perhaps TRBD2 (6 bases). Germline CDR1 is SGHRS and CDR2 is YFSETQ. The V end was cut by 0 bases, the J end by 2 bases, with 9 bases between. The CDR3 totals 14 residues. DNA for the CDR3: TGCGCCAGCAGCTTGGCTAGCGATCCCTACGAGCAGTACTTC. Its protein product is CASSLASDPYEQYF.

This clonotype occurred a few times. V gene TRBV3-1 combines with J gene TRBJ2-3; perhaps TRBD2 as D (6 bases). The germline V gene has CDR1 LGHDT and CDR2 YNNKEL (reference sequence). The CDR3 has 16 residues. Trimming took 5 bases from V and 4 from J, leaving 19 bases between them. CDR3 DNA sequence: TGTGCCAGCAGCGATATGGAGGGGTTCGTCCCAGATACGCAGTATTTT. Protein product: CASSDMEGFVPDTQYF.

Regarding this clonotype: Being one base from a much bigger clone, this may be a read error. The rearrangement uses TRBV6-2 or TRBV6-3 and TRBJ2-1; 15 bases are a match to TRBD2. The trim removed 8 bases at V and 8 bases at J, leaving 13 bases unmatched. The CDR3 sequence is 17 residues long. Germline assignment: CDR1 MNHEY and CDR2 SVGEGT. CDR3 residues: CASGTRTSGRAVHEQFF. The CDR3 DNA reads TGTGCCAGCGGTACCCGGACTAGCGGGAGGGCTGTTCATGAGCAGTTCTTC.

This sequence joins TRBV3-1 and TRBJ2-4; D is ambiguous. Germline CDR1 is LGHDT and CDR2 is YNNKEL (reference sequence). CDR3 length equals 12 residues. V lost 3 bases, J lost 13 bases, and 13 bases lay in between. The CDR3 spells CASSQRLGKQYF. The CDR3 DNA reads TGTGCCAGCAGCCAGCGCCTAGGAAAACAGTACTTC.

This clonotype appeared many times. The rearrangement links TRBV10-3 to TRBJ2-5, with a possible D match to TRBD1 (6 bases). From germline, CDR1 is ENHRY and CDR2 SYGVKD. The CDR3 loop spans 14 amino acids. Trimming removed 8 bases from V and 3 bases from J, with 16 bases in between. The CDR3 spells CAIGSDSFEETQYF. The CDR3 DNA follows: TGTGCCATCGGATCGGACAGTTTTGAAGAGACCCAGTACTTC.

In this sample, this clonotype turned up a few times. This chain links TRBV11-2 with TRBJ2-5; a possible D gene is TRBD2 (6 bases). This CDR3 is built from 14 residues. CDR1 SGHAT and CDR2 FQNNGV come from the germline V gene. V gave up 1 base and J gave up 4 bases, with 10 bases separating them. CDR3 loop: CASSLAPSVETQYF. In DNA, the CDR3 is TGTGCCAGCAGCTTAGCCCCTAGCGTAGAGACCCAGTACTTC.

This clonotype has ten or more counts. The rearrangement joins TRBV5-1 to TRBJ1-1, with no clear D. The CDR3 contains 14 residues. The ends were cut back, 2 bases at V and 1 base at J, with 9 bases in the middle. Germline V gene data show CDR1 as SGHRS and CDR2 as YFSETQ. The CDR3 sequence: CASSFGIRNTEAFF. CDR3 DNA sequence: TGCGCCAGCAGCTTTGGCATACGGAACACTGAAGCTTTCTTT.

This clonotype was counted at least ten times. V and J are TRBV5-1 and TRBJ2-3; D is tentatively TRBD1 or TRBD2 (6 bases each). Trimming took off 1 base at V and 1 base at J, with 16 bases between the two ends. Per the germline V gene, CDR1 is SGHRS and CDR2 is YFSETQ. The CDR3 runs to 17 residues. The CDR3 region is CASSLRGDHFRTDTQYF. CDR3 sequence (DNA): TGCGCCAGCAGCTTGAGGGGGGATCACTTCCGCACAGATACGCAGTATTTT.

Only a few counts were recorded for this clonotype. The J gene is TRBJ2-1, the V gene TRBV5-1; 10 bases are shared with TRBD2. Germline V lookup: CDR1 SGHRS, CDR2 YFSETQ. The V and J ends lost 2 bases and 7 bases, in that order; junction bases with no gene match: 9. The CDR3 totals 16 residues. CDR3 amino acids: CASSLIEREGLNEQFF. CDR3 nucleotides: TGCGCCAGCAGCTTAATAGAGCGGGAGGGCCTGAATGAGCAGTTCTTC.

This clonotype was seen only a few times. The rearrangement joins TRBV10-1 to TRBJ2-3; D is uncertain. Germline V gene lookup returns CDR1 WNHNN and CDR2 SYGVQD (reference sequence). The CDR3 spans 15 residues. Between the trimmed V and J ends, which lost 4 bases and 1 base, there was a span of 12 bases. CDR3 nucleotides: TGCGCCAGCAGTGCCTCCGGTATACGCACAGATACGCAGTATTTT. This gives the protein CASSASGIRTDTQYF.

This clonotype came up many times. This rearrangement joins TRBV7-8 to TRBJ2-1; D is tentatively TRBD1 or TRBD2 (6 bases each). Germline values: CDR1 SGHVS, CDR2 FQNEAQ. This CDR3 contains 16 residues. Between the trimmed V and J ends, which lost 7 bases and 9 bases, there was a span of 25 bases. The CDR3 spells CASNQIPGLRGGEQFF. The CDR3 DNA is TGTGCCAGCAACCAAATCCCGGGACTGAGAGGGGGTGAGCAGTTCTTC.

This clonotype was seen only a few times. This chain joins TRBV7-9 and TRBJ2-3; D is unclear. Looked up from germline, CDR1 is SEHNR and CDR2 is FQNEAQ (reference sequence). Trimming took off 4 bases at V and 0 bases at J, with 11 bases between the two ends. CDR3 length: 15 residues. The chain's CDR3 is CASSWRGTSTDTQYF. The CDR3 bases are TGTGCCAGCAGCTGGCGCGGAACTAGCACAGATACGCAGTATTTT.

This clonotype has ten or more counts. This chain links TRBV29-1 with TRBJ2-3; the match to TRBD2 covers 10 bases. V shed 2 bases, J shed 6 bases, and the junction held 11 bases outside the gene matches. Germline V gene data show CDR1 as SQVTM and CDR2 as ANQGSEA. The CDR3 has 16 amino acids. The CDR3 protein is CSVEWLSSGSRDTQYF. The CDR3 bases are TGCAGCGTTGAATGGCTGTCTAGCGGGAGCAGGGATACGCAGTATTTT.

In the case of this clonotype: A read error may explain this, as a much larger clone is one base away. The rearrangement uses TRBV20-1 and TRBJ2-1; 9 bases are a match to TRBD2. Germline V gene data show CDR1 as DFQATT and CDR2 as SNEGSKA (reference sequence). CDR3 length: 17 amino acids. The CDR3 bases are TGCAGTGCTAGAGATCCATGGCGGGAGGGGTCCTACAATGGGCAGTTCTTC. Translating gives CSARDPWREGSYNGQFF.

The chain couples TRBV2 to TRBJ2-3; TRBD1 matches 8 bases. The V gene's germline CDR1 is SNHLY and CDR2 FYNNEI. The CDR3 spans 12 residues. The trim removed 10 bases at V and 5 bases at J, leaving 5 bases unmatched. The CDR3 nucleotides are TGTGCCACGAGACAGGGGAGAGATACGCAGTATTTT. Residues: CATRQGRDTQYF.

This clonotype was picked up many times. The rearrangement links TRBV20-1 to TRBJ2-3, with D perhaps matching TRBD2 (6 bases). Germline assignment: CDR1 DFQATT and CDR2 SNEGSKA (reference sequence). V dropped 6 bases and J dropped 0 bases, with 19 bases sitting between them. The CDR3 has 16 residues. This chain's CDR3 is CSAEPASARSTDTQYF. In DNA, the CDR3 is TGCAGTGCCGAGCCCGCTAGCGCTAGGAGCACAGATACGCAGTATTTT.

The genes are TRBV5-5 and TRBJ2-7; 7 nucleotides line up with TRBD2. The CDR3 runs to 14 residues. Germline V gives CDR1 SGHKS, CDR2 YYEKEE (reference sequence). V was clipped by 4 bases and J by 2 bases; unmatched bases: 6. The CDR3 DNA follows: TGTGCCAGCAGCCCCAAGCGGGGAACCTACGAGCAGTACTTC. Translating it yields CASSPKRGTYEQYF. Full variable domain (missing parts from reference TRBV5-5 and TRBJ2-7): DAGVTQSPTHLIKTRGQQVTLRCSPISGHKSVSWYQQVLGQGPQFIFQYYEKEERGRGNFPDRFSARQFPNYSSELNVNALLLGDSALYLCASSPKRGTYEQYFGPGTRLTVT.

This clonotype was detected only a few times. This rearrangement joins TRBV7-8 to TRBJ2-1; the match to TRBD2 covers 11 bases. V was clipped by 4 bases and J by 0 bases; unmatched bases: 11. CDR3 length equals 19 residues. Germline V lookup: CDR1 SGHVS, CDR2 FQNEAQ. The CDR3 nucleotides are TGTGCCAGCAGCTCAAGACTAGCGGGAACGCCGCTCTCCTACAATGAGCAGTTCTTC. Translating it yields CASSSRLAGTPLSYNEQFF.

This chain joins TRBV25-1 and TRBJ1-2, with TRBD1 identical over 7 bases. V was pared by 3 bases and J by 2 bases, with 3 bases of the junction left unmatched. CDR1 and CDR2 (germline): MGHDK, SYGVNS. The CDR3 is 14 residues long. CDR3 region: CASSDPRGNYGYTF. The DNA for the CDR3 is TGTGCCAGCAGTGACCCCAGGGGGAACTATGGCTACACCTTC.

The CDR3 nucleotides read TGCAGTGCTAGGGGGGGGGTCCGCGAGCAGTACTTC. It is translated as CSARGGVREQYF. The chain joins TRBV20-1 to TRBJ2-7, with 7 bases aligning to TRBD2. J was trimmed by 6 bases and V by 3 bases; bases with no gene match: 5. The CDR3 is 12 residues long. In germline, CDR1 is DFQATT, CDR2 SNEGSKA (reference sequence).

This clonotype showed up many times. This sequence joins TRBV6-1 and TRBJ2-5; 8 nucleotides agree with TRBD2. The trim removed 3 bases at V and 2 bases at J, leaving 11 bases unmatched. Germline assignment: CDR1 MNHNS and CDR2 SASEGT. There are 17 residues in the CDR3. The CDR3 region is CASSEGVLAGAQETQYF. As DNA, the CDR3 is TGTGCCAGCAGTGAGGGTGTCCTAGCGGGCGCTCAAGAGACCCAGTACTTC.

The chain combines TRBV4-1 with TRBJ2-1; D might be TRBD1 or TRBD2, each matching 5 bases. The germline V and J ends were trimmed by 4 bases and 7 bases, with 14 bases remaining between them. Germline V gene data show CDR1 as MGHRA and CDR2 as YSYEKL. The CDR3 has 14 amino acids. In nucleotides, the CDR3 is TGCGCCAGCAGCCGAGGGACCCCCTCGAATGAGCAGTTCTTC. Protein: CASSRGTPSNEQFF.

The chain has TRBV7-9 and TRBJ2-1; D gene unclear. CDR1 and CDR2 (germline): SEHNR, FQNEAQ (reference sequence). V was clipped by 5 bases and J by 8 bases, with 22 bases between them. The CDR3 runs 16 residues. Here the CDR3 DNA reads TGTGCCAGCAGCACCACTACATATTCTGTCAAGGATGAGCAGTTCTTC. Its protein product is CASSTTTYSVKDEQFF.

In this sample, this clonotype turned up many times. The chain links TRBV6-4 to TRBJ2-3, with D unresolved. The CDR3 loop spans 13 amino acids. Germline CDR1 MRHNA, CDR2 SNTAGT. The ends were cut back, 9 bases at V and 2 bases at J, with 12 bases in the middle. The CDR3 region has the DNA TGTGCCAGTATTGGACCCCTCACAGATACGCAGTATTTT. It codes for CASIGPLTDTQYF.

This chain joins TRBV12-3 or TRBV12-4 and TRBJ2-5; the match to TRBD2 covers 11 bases. The CDR3 contains 14 residues. The trim removed 6 bases at V and 5 bases at J, leaving 5 bases unmatched. CDR3 nucleotide sequence: TGTGCCAGCAGGACTAGCGGGAACCCGGAGACCCAGTACTTC. It yields the protein CASRTSGNPETQYF.

This clonotype showed up many times. This chain's CDR3 is CASSFRPGAQYF. The CDR3 region has the DNA TGTGCCAGCAGTTTTAGGCCGGGAGCGCAGTATTTT. V gene TRBV12-3 or TRBV12-4 combines with J gene TRBJ2-3, with D perhaps TRBD2 (6 bases). Trimming left V 3 bases short and J 10 bases short, with 11 bases between. This CDR3 is built from 12 residues.